This T cell receptor (beta chain) was found in a study of CD8+ T cells in alopecia areata. Study background: Patients took tofacitinib for 6 to 18 months, followed by 6 drug-free months.

Sequencing templates came from extracted RNA that was reverse transcribed into cDNA. Data came from immunoSEQ multiplex PCR; TCRdb stores just in-frame clones and leaves some out. The sample yields about 180,000 clones, around 63% seen once. V lost 4 bases and J 6 bases, leaving 9 bases between the germline ends. This CDR3 has 11 residues. Germline V gives CDR1 SQVTM, CDR2 ANQGSEA. The sample here was CD4+ T cells sorted from blood, taken at week 0. The chain has TRBV29-1 and TRBJ1-1; D not resolved. The source of this sequence is a human donor with alopecia areata. CDR3 residues: CSVAVRSEAFF. The DNA of the CDR3 is TGCAGCGTTGCGGTAAGGTCTGAAGCTTTCTTT. Based on the CDR3 plus reference TRBV29-1 and TRBJ1-1, the full variable domain is SAVISQKPSRDICQRGTSLTIQCQVDSQVTMMFWYRQQPGQSLTLIATANQGSEATYESGFVIDKFPISRPNLTFSTLTVSNMSPEDSSIYLCSVAVRSEAFFGQGTRLTVV.